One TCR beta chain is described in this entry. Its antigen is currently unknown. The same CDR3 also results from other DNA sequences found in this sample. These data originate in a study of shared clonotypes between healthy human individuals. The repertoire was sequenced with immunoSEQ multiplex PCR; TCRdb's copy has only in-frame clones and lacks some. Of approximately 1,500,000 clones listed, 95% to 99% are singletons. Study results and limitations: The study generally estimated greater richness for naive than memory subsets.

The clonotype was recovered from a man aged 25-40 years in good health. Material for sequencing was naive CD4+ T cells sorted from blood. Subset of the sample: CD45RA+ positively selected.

The CDR3 is CASSLEGSSGNTIYF. The CDR3 nucleotides are TGCGCCAGCAGCTTGGAAGGTTCCTCTGGAAACACCATATATTTT. The rearrangement joins TRBV5-1 to TRBJ1-3; D is unclear. V lost 0 bases to trimming and J lost 0 bases, with 7 bases between them. The length of the CDR3 is 15 residues. Germline V gene data show CDR1 as SGHRS and CDR2 as YFSETQ.